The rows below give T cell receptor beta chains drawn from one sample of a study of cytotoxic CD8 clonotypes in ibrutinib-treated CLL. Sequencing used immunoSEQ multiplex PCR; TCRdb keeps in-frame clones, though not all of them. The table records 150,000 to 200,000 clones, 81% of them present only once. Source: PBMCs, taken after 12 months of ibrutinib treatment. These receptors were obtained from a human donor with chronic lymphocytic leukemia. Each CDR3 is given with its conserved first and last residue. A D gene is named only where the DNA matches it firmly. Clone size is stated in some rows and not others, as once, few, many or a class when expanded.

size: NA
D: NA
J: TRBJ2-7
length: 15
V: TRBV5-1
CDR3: CASSPAFSTSYEQYF
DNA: TGCGCCAGCAGTCCTGCATTCTCCACTTCCTACGAGCAGTACTTC

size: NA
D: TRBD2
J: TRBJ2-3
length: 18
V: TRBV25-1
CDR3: CASSELKGLAGVPDTQYF
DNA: TGTGCCAGCAGTGAATTGAAGGGACTAGCGGGAGTCCCAGATACGCAGTATTTT

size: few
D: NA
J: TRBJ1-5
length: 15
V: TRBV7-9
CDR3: CASSSPPVGNQPQHF
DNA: TGTGCCAGCAGCTCCCCCCCCGTTGGGAATCAGCCCCAGCATTTT

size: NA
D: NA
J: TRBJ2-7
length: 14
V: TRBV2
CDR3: CASSEQGGWYEQYF
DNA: TGTGCCAGCAGTGAACAGGGGGGCTGGTACGAGCAGTACTTC

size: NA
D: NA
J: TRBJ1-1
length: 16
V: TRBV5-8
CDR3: CASSPRFTALNTEAFF
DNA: TGTGCCAGCAGCCCGAGGTTCACGGCGTTGAACACTGAAGCTTTCTTT

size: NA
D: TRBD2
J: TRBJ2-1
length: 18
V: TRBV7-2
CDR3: CASSSLGLGGSSYNEQFF
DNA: TGTGCCAGCAGCTCCCTGGGACTAGGCGGGAGCTCCTACAATGAGCAGTTCTTC

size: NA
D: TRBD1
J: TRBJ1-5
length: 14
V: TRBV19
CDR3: CASSIQGDNQPQHF
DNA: TGTGCCAGTAGTATTCAGGGGGACAATCAGCCCCAGCATTTT

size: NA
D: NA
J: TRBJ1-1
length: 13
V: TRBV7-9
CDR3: CASSSQGTTEAFF
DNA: TGTGCCAGCAGCTCACAGGGTACCACTGAAGCTTTCTTT

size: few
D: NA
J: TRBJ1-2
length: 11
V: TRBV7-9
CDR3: CASSYTEGYTF
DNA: TGTGCCAGCAGCTACACGGAAGGCTACACCTTC

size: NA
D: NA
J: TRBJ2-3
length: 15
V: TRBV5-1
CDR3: CASRNSGVSTDTQYF
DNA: TGCGCCAGCAGAAACTCAGGGGTTAGCACAGATACGCAGTATTTT

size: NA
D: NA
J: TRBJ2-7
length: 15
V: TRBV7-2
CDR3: CASSLRPGPDREQYF
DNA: TGTGCCAGCAGCTTAAGGCCAGGGCCCGATAGGGAGCAGTACTTC

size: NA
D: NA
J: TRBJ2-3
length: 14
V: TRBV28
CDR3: CASSFQTGTDTQYF
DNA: TGTGCCAGCAGTTTCCAGACAGGCACAGATACGCAGTATTTT

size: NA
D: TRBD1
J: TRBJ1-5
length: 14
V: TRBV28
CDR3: CASRRDSQNQPQHF
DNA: TGTGCCAGCAGACGGGACAGCCAGAATCAGCCCCAGCATTTT

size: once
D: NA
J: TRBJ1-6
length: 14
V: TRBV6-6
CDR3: CASNSQGSNSPLHF
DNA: TGTGCCAGCAACTCCCAGGGAAGTAATTCACCCCTCCACTTT